A single sample is the source of the 27 T cell receptor beta chains below, sequenced in a study of TET2 disruption in CD19-targeted CAR T cells. The antigens these receptors bind are not known. Treatment reported: autologous CTL019 cells: CD19 CAR with 4-1BB and CD3 zeta domains. Assay used: immunoSEQ multiplex PCR; TCRdb lists only in-frame clones, some missing. Its listing shows fewer than 30,000 clones. This sample comprised CD8- CAR+ T cells sorted from cultured blood T cells, obtained for CD19 CAR T cell therapy. Noted subset: CD8-negative CAR-positive T cells from the infusion product. All receptors come from a man aged 65 to 79 with chronic lymphocytic leukemia.

For this clone: The read stops 3 residues short of the end of the CDR3; the missing end is completed from the germline J gene. The gene calls are TRBV6-1 and TRBJ1-1; no clear D. CDR3 size: 10 residues. The V gene's germline CDR1 is MNHNS and CDR2 SASEGT. Partial CDR3 DNA: TGTGCCAGCAGTGAGTTATCG. It is translated as CASSELS. The CDR3 in full is CASSELSAFF.

With respect to this clone: Read coverage stops 3 residues before the CDR3 terminus; the germline J gene supplies the remainder. Other DNA sequences of this sample code for an identical CDR3. The J gene is TRBJ1-3, the V gene TRBV2, with a possible D match to TRBD1 (5 bases). The V end lost 8 bases, the J end lost 2 bases, and 13 bases lay between the germline ends. Germline V CDR1 and CDR2: SNHLY, FYNNEI. CDR3 length: 14 residues. The covered CDR3 bases are TGTGCCAGCTCTGAGGGGTCTCCTGGAAACACC. Translating it yields CASSEGSPGNT. The whole CDR3 region reads CASSEGSPGNTIYF.

As for this clone: The CDR3 end is not reached by the read, which stops 3 residues before it; the germline J gene fills it in. The chain couples TRBV9 to TRBJ2-6; 9 bases map to TRBD2. CDR3 length: 19 amino acids. V shed 3 bases, J shed 1 base, and the junction held 11 bases outside the gene matches. Germline CDR1 reads SGDLS; CDR2 reads YYNGEE. This CDR3 reads CASSASPVAGDSGANVLTF. Partial CDR3 DNA: TGTGCCAGCAGCGCTTCCCCTGTAGCGGGGGATTCTGGGGCCAACGTC.

CDR3 DNA (partial): TGTGCCAGTAGTATAGATCCGGGCGCGGGGGCGAGCGGC. Translation gives CASSIDPGAGASG. The entire CDR3 protein is CASSIDPGAGASGYTF. The genes are TRBV19 and TRBJ1-2; tentatively, D is TRBD1 (6 bases). The sequence runs out 3 residues before the end of the CDR3; the remainder is reconstructed from the germline J gene. CDR3 length equals 16 residues. Germline V gene data show CDR1 as LNHDA and CDR2 as SQIVND (reference sequence).

In the case of this clone: The read is 3 residues too short to cover the CDR3 end, so that end is filled in from the germline J gene. The chain combines TRBV20-1 with TRBJ1-3, with 8 bases that match TRBD1. Germline V gene data show CDR1 as DFQATT and CDR2 as SNEGSKA (reference sequence). The CDR3 spans 17 residues. V trimming: 5 bases; J trimming: 0 bases; junction bases outside the gene matches: 12. The CDR3 sequence is CSAYLGQGTTSGNTIYF. Incomplete CDR3 DNA: TGCAGTGCTTACCTCGGACAGGGAACCACCTCTGGAAACACC.

A word on this clone: The read finishes 3 residues shy of the CDR3 end, and the germline J gene is used to complete it. This CDR3 is also generated by other DNA sequences in the sample. The J gene is TRBJ1-5, the V gene TRBV10-2; tentative D call: TRBD1 (5 bases). Germline V gene data show CDR1 as WSHSY and CDR2 as SAAADI. The CDR3 spans 13 residues. V was trimmed by 4 bases and J by 6 bases, leaving 10 bases between them. CDR3 in amino acids: CASSGGVGQPQHF. The CDR3 bases that were read are TGCGCCAGCAGTGGAGGGGTGGGTCAGCCC.

CDR3 residues: CASSLAGLGGGDTQYF. The sequenced part of the CDR3 DNA is TGTGCCAGCAGCCTAGCGGGGCTGGGCGGTGGAGATACG. The genes are TRBV7-3 and TRBJ2-3; 9 nucleotides line up with TRBD2. With the read ending 3 residues before the CDR3 end, the germline J gene is used to fill in that end. The CDR3 extends over 16 amino acids. With 5 bases clipped from V and 5 bases from J, the junction kept 11 bases outside the gene matches. Germline CDR1 is SGHTA and CDR2 is FQGTGA.

About this clone: The read terminates 3 residues before the CDR3 end, so the remaining end is supplied by the germline J gene. The chain combines TRBV28 with TRBJ2-1; unclear D gene. Per the germline V gene, CDR1 is MDHEN and CDR2 is SYDVKM. This CDR3 comprises 13 residues. Deletions cut 7 bases from V and 1 base from J, with 8 bases between. The CDR3 bases that were read are TGTGCCAGCAATAGCTTTTCCTACAATGAG. Translation: CASNSFSYNE. The entire CDR3 protein is CASNSFSYNEQFF.

Comment on this clone: The CDR3 goes on 3 residues after the read ends, and that part is filled in from the germline J gene. The chain combines TRBV16 with TRBJ1-2, with no clear D. This CDR3 region has 14 residues. CDR1 and CDR2 from the germline V gene are KGHSY and FQNENV. The covered CDR3 bases are TGTGCCAGCAGCCAATCAAGGACTACCTACGAC. Protein product: CASSQSRTTYD. The entire CDR3 sequence reads CASSQSRTTYDYTF.

A word on this clone: Read coverage stops 3 residues before the CDR3 terminus; the germline J gene supplies the remainder. V gene TRBV20-1 combines with J gene TRBJ1-2; the D is unclear. V lost 0 bases and J lost 4, with 12 bases in between. The CDR3 is made up of 14 amino acids. Germline lookup yields CDR1 DFQATT and CDR2 SNEGSKA (reference sequence). CDR3 amino acids: CSARDSGDFYGYTF. CDR3 bases read: TGCAGTGCTAGAGATTCCGGAGACTTCTATGGC.

On this clone: The DNA ends 3 residues before the CDR3 does, and the rest of the CDR3 is filled in from the germline J gene. The chain employs TRBV10-3 and TRBJ1-4, with TRBD1 identical over 9 bases. Germline CDR1 is ENHRY and CDR2 is SYGVKD. The J segment lost 8 bases and the V segment lost 8 bases, leaving 3 bases of the junction unmatched. The CDR3 runs 12 residues. CDR3 DNA (partial): TGTGCCATCGGGGACAGGGACGAAAAA. It is translated as CAIGDRDEK. The whole CDR3 reads CAIGDRDEKLFF.

Concerning this clone: The read ends 3 residues shy of where the CDR3 ends; the end is completed using the germline J gene. The gene calls are TRBV7-9 and TRBJ2-5; tentatively, D is TRBD2 (6 bases). The ends were cut back, 6 bases at V and 5 bases at J, with 19 bases in the middle. The CDR3 loop spans 15 amino acids. From germline, CDR1 is SEHNR and CDR2 FQNEAQ (reference sequence). The CDR3 protein is CASSPRLVLWETQYF. The covered CDR3 bases are TGTGCCAGCAGTCCTAGACTAGTTCTATGGGAGACC.

Incomplete CDR3 DNA: TGTGCCAGTAGTATAGGGCCAGGGGGCTCGGGAGATACG. Its translation is CASSIGPGGSGDT. The CDR3 as a whole reads CASSIGPGGSGDTQYF. The chain joins TRBV19 to TRBJ2-3, with TRBD1 matching 8 bases. The read ends 3 residues shy of where the CDR3 ends; the end is completed using the germline J gene. J lost 5 bases, V lost 1 base, and 8 bases had no gene match. This CDR3 spans 16 amino acids. Germline lookup yields CDR1 LNHDA and CDR2 SQIVND (reference sequence).

Note on this clone: Read coverage stops 3 residues before the CDR3 terminus; the germline J gene supplies the remainder. V and J are TRBV20-1 and TRBJ2-5, with 9 positions matching TRBD1. V trimming: 6 bases; J trimming: 4 bases; junction bases outside the gene matches: 12. There are 15 residues in the CDR3. Germline values: CDR1 DFQATT, CDR2 SNEGSKA (reference sequence). The CDR3 DNA, read in part, is TGCAGTGCCCCCTCCGGGACAGGGTGGCGAGAGACC. It yields the protein CSAPSGTGWRET. The whole CDR3 sequence is CSAPSGTGWRETQYF.

CDR3 loop: CASSSPTLGGSDYTF. The CDR3 bases that were read are TGTGCCAGCAGCTCTCCGACATTGGGGGGTAGTGAC. The chain uses TRBV7-3 and TRBJ1-2; maybe TRBD1 (5 bases). The CDR3 extends 3 residues past the end of the read, so its final part is completed from the germline J gene. This CDR3 has 15 residues. From germline, CDR1 is SGHTA and CDR2 FQGTGA.

Incomplete CDR3 DNA: TGTGCCAGCAGTGAGGAGGGTACTGGGGCCAACGTC. Amino acid sequence: CASSEEGTGANV. The CDR3 in full is CASSEEGTGANVLTF. This chain links TRBV6-4 with TRBJ2-6; TRBD2 might be the D (6 bases). The CDR3 end is not reached by the read, which stops 3 residues before it; the germline J gene fills it in. Germline CDR1 reads MRHNA; CDR2 reads SNTAGT. Trimming cost V 3 bases and J 2 bases, with 8 bases left between them. The length of the CDR3 is 15 residues.

On this clone: The observed sequence ends 3 residues before the CDR3 terminus, with the missing tail filled in from the germline J gene. The chain links TRBV20-1 to TRBJ2-7; D is unclear. There are 15 residues in the CDR3. Trimming pared 0 bases from V and 2 bases from J, leaving 14 bases between. In germline, CDR1 is DFQATT, CDR2 SNEGSKA (reference sequence). The CDR3 sequence: CSARDQSSTPYEQYF. Incomplete CDR3 DNA: TGCAGTGCTAGAGATCAGTCCAGTACCCCCTACGAG.

As regards this clone: The read ends 3 residues shy of where the CDR3 ends; the end is completed using the germline J gene. The chain joins TRBV29-1 to TRBJ1-1, with D unresolved. This CDR3 has 13 amino acids. Germline CDR1 SQVTM, CDR2 ANQGSEA. V dropped 6 bases and J dropped 1 base, with 12 bases sitting between them. The CDR3 here is CSVFVVRNTEAFF. The sequenced part of the CDR3 DNA is TGCAGCGTGTTCGTGGTTAGGAACACTGAA.

As concerns this clone: The sequence runs out 3 residues before the end of the CDR3; the remainder is reconstructed from the germline J gene. The chain employs TRBV7-6 and TRBJ2-5; weak D call: TRBD2 (5 bases). CDR3 length: 13 residues. CDR1 and CDR2 from the germline V gene are SGHVS and FNYEAQ. V was pared by 3 bases and J by 3 bases, with 8 bases between. The part of the CDR3 DNA that was read is TGTGCCAGCAGCTTCCAAGCGGAAGAGACC. Translated, it gives CASSFQAEET. The whole CDR3 region reads CASSFQAEETQYF.

The part of the CDR3 DNA that was read is TGTGCCAGCAGCCGCGGGACAGACATCCAAGAGACT. Its translation: CASSRGTDIQET. From start to end, the CDR3 is CASSRGTDIQETQYF. The chain couples TRBV7-2 to TRBJ2-4; D perhaps matches TRBD1 (7 bases). The CDR3 is cut off 3 residues early in the read; its end comes from the germline J gene. CDR3 length: 15 residues. CDR1 and CDR2 (germline): SGHTA, FQGNSA. Filled out from reference TRBV7-2 and TRBJ2-4, the complete variable domain reads GAGVSQSPSNKVTEKGKDVELRCDPISGHTALYWYRQSLGQGLEFLIYFQGNSAPDKSGLPSDRFSAERTGGSVSTLTIQRTQQEDSAVYLCASSRGTDIQETQYFGAGTRLSVL.

In the case of this clone: The read falls 3 residues short of the CDR3 end, and the missing part is taken from the germline J gene. The chain is built from TRBV7-9 and TRBJ1-1, with 7 bases aligning to TRBD1. The CDR3 contains 12 residues. With V trimmed by 5 bases and J by 6 bases, 3 bases remained unmatched. Looked up from germline, CDR1 is SEHNR and CDR2 is FQNEAQ (reference sequence). CDR3 bases read: TGTGCCAGCAGCATTACAGGGGCTGAA. Its translation is CASSITGAE. The full-length CDR3 reads as CASSITGAEAFF.

CDR3 DNA (partial): TGTGCCAGCAAAATCAGGGGCGCCTCCTACGAG. Its protein product is CASKIRGASYE. The CDR3 in full is CASKIRGASYEQYF. The chain carries TRBV2 and TRBJ2-7; D possibly corresponds to TRBD1 (6 bases). The read terminates 3 residues before the CDR3 end, so the remaining end is supplied by the germline J gene. The germline gives CDR1 SNHLY, CDR2 FYNNEI. Deletions cut 7 bases from V and 0 bases from J, with 13 bases between. This CDR3 spans 14 amino acids.

As for this clone: The read falls 3 residues short of the CDR3 end, and the missing part is taken from the germline J gene. V usage is TRBV4-1 and J usage is TRBJ1-2; maybe TRBD1 (6 bases). The germline V gene has CDR1 MGHRA and CDR2 YSYEKL. There are 15 residues in the CDR3. CDR3 bases read: TGCGCCAGCAGCCAAGTAGGCAGGGGCTATGAGGGC. Its protein product is CASSQVGRGYEG. The full CDR3 protein reads CASSQVGRGYEGYTF.

Details on this clone: The read stops 3 residues short of the end of the CDR3; the missing end is completed from the germline J gene. This chain joins TRBV5-1 and TRBJ1-1; no clear D. CDR1 and CDR2 from the germline V gene are SGHRS and YFSETQ. The CDR3 has 13 residues. The DNA read from the CDR3 is TGCGCCAGCAGCTTGGGATCCCCACCTAAA. Translating gives CASSLGSPPK. The entire CDR3 protein reads CASSLGSPPKAFF.

Concerning this clone itself: With the read ending 3 residues before the CDR3 end, the germline J gene is used to fill in that end. This chain uses TRBV7-8 with TRBJ1-5, with 9 bases fitting TRBD1. Trimming removed 4 bases from V and 0 bases from J; junction bases left unmatched: 7. There are 17 residues in the CDR3. Germline CDR1 SGHVS, CDR2 FQNEAQ. The CDR3 sequence: CASSSRQGDNSNQPQHF. The covered CDR3 bases are TGTGCCAGCAGCTCCAGACAGGGGGATAATAGCAATCAGCCC.

Comments on this clone: The read gets to within 3 residues of the CDR3 end, and the germline J gene fills in the rest. The J gene is TRBJ2-4, the V gene TRBV18; 8 bases fit TRBD1. The CDR3 spans 15 residues. Germline CDR1 is KGHSH and CDR2 is LQKENI. The sequenced part of the CDR3 DNA is TGTGCCAGCTCACCTTGGACAGGGCAGGGTCAGCCT. Translated: CASSPWTGQGQP. The whole CDR3 sequence is CASSPWTGQGQPQYF.

Regarding this clone: Read data end 3 residues before the CDR3 end; the end is taken from the germline J gene. The J gene is TRBJ2-5, the V gene TRBV20-1; 7 bases fit TRBD1. This CDR3 is built from 15 residues. V lost 0 bases to trimming and J lost 0 bases; unmatched junction nucleotides: 4. Germline values: CDR1 DFQATT, CDR2 SNEGSKA (reference sequence). Here the CDR3 reads CSARDWGQYQETQYF. Incomplete CDR3 DNA: TGCAGTGCTAGAGATTGGGGACAGTACCAAGAGACC.